Below are 3 T cell receptor beta chains sequenced from a single sample in a study of blood T cells in healthy people across ages. A second PCR of 7 to 11 cycles used a sample-barcoded 5' primer and a J-beta primer mix. One entry per CDR3 protein, called by TCRdb with MiXCR from the 5' RACE reads. The sample has some 760,000 distinct CDR3 sequences, roughly 25% seen once. These data are also associated with another study on T cells of mothers and their children.

The specimen was blood. These receptors originate from a boy younger than 18 in good health.

The V and J genes are TRBV3-1 and TRBJ1-2; no firm D call. Germline lookup yields CDR1 LGHDT and CDR2 YNNKEL (reference sequence). The CDR3 has 14 residues. Trimming stripped 0 bases from V and 4 bases from J, with 9 bases between. CDR3 nucleotides: TGTGCCAGCAGCCAAGATAACCGGGGCTATGGCTACACCTTC. Translated, it gives CASSQDNRGYGYTF.

The V and J genes are TRBV12-3 or TRBV12-4 and TRBJ2-1; 14 bases match TRBD2. V shed 7 bases, J shed 1 base, and the junction held 6 bases outside the gene matches. The CDR3 loop spans 17 amino acids. The CDR3 nucleotides are TGTGCCAGCAACCCGACTAGCGGGAGGGGTTCCTACAATGAGCAGTTCTTC. It translates to CASNPTSGRGSYNEQFF.

This clonotype was seen more than once but under ten times. V is TRBV28 and J is TRBJ2-7, with D perhaps matching TRBD2 (6 bases). CDR3 size: 15 residues. The V end lost 4 bases, the J end lost 2 bases, and 15 bases lay between the germline ends. The germline V gene has CDR1 MDHEN and CDR2 SYDVKM. This CDR3 is CASSYGGVAPYEQYF. The DNA for the CDR3 is TGTGCCAGCAGTTACGGCGGGGTGGCCCCCTACGAGCAGTACTTC.